Shown below are 10 T cell receptor beta chains from a single sample sequenced in a study of Ad26.COV2.S vaccination and SARS-CoV-2 variants. Data came from immunoSEQ multiplex PCR; TCRdb stores just in-frame clones and leaves some out. Counted here are approximately 420,000 clones, more than 75% occurring once; the ten biggest clones make up roughly 4%. Treatment specified: 15 to 20 received Ad26.COV2.S at low or high dose, single or two shots; about 5 received placebo; per-sample allocation not given. It was on day 63 after the first vaccine or placebo injection that samples were taken. Source: peripheral blood, taken in a trial of Ad26.COV2.S vaccine versus placebo. These receptors came from a person aged 18 to 65 who received the Ad26.COV2.S COVID-19 vaccine or a placebo.

As to this clone: Mismatch with germline at one junction end may stem from a read error. V is TRBV7-2 and J is TRBJ2-7; D is unclear. The CDR3 runs 8 residues. From germline, CDR1 is SGHTA and CDR2 FQGNSA. CDR3 DNA: TGTGCCAGCAGCTTAGACGACTTC. Translated, it gives CASSLDDF. Looking up the rest from reference TRBV7-2 and TRBJ2-7 gives the full variable domain: GAGVSQSPSNKVTEKGKDVELRCDPISGHTALYWYRQSLGQGLEFLIYFQGNSAPDKSGLPSDRFSAERTGGSVSTLTIQRTQQEDSAVYLCASSLDDFGPGTRLTVT.

V and J are TRBV10-2 and TRBJ2-5, with 10 bases matching TRBD2. V dropped 6 bases and J dropped 7; count of bases not matched to a gene: 11. CDR3 length: 15 residues. Germline-derived CDR1 and CDR2 are WSHSY and SAAADI. CDR3 sequence (DNA): TGCGCCAGCAGGGGAGGACTAGCGGACGAGGGGACCCAGTACTTC. It is translated as CASRGGLADEGTQYF.

The chain carries TRBV18 and TRBJ2-5, with TRBD2 matching over 10 bases. The CDR3 spans 15 residues. The V gene end was trimmed by 0 bases and the J gene end by 5 bases; junction bases not matched to a gene: 3. Looked up from germline, CDR1 is KGHSH and CDR2 is LQKENI. CDR3 nucleotides: TGTGCCAGCTCACCACCGACTAGCGGGTCGGAGACCCAGTACTTC. This sequence encodes CASSPPTSGSETQYF.

Note on this clone: Other DNA sequences in the same sample also yield this CDR3. The rearrangement uses TRBV19 and TRBJ1-5; 7 nucleotides line up with TRBD1. V lost 5 bases, J lost 4 bases, and 2 bases stayed unmatched. Germline values: CDR1 LNHDA, CDR2 SQIVND (reference sequence). This CDR3 spans 13 amino acids. The CDR3 region has the DNA TGTGCCAGTAGTTTGGACAGGAATCAGCCCCAGCATTTT. Translated: CASSLDRNQPQHF. The full variable domain, with the rest looked up from reference TRBV19 and TRBJ1-5, is DGGITQSPKYLFRKEGQNVTLSCEQNLNHDAMYWYRQDPGQGLRLIYYSQIVNDFQKGDIAEGYSVSREKKESFPLTVTSAQKNPTAFYLCASSLDRNQPQHFGDGTRLSIL.

The CDR3 DNA reads as TGCAGCGCCAGACTAGCGGGGGACCTCGGGGAGCTGTTTTTT. Its protein is CSARLAGDLGELFF. This chain uses TRBV29-1 with TRBJ2-2; 12 bases line up with TRBD2. Germline lookup yields CDR1 SQVTM and CDR2 ANQGSEA. V trimming: 7 bases; J trimming: 7 bases; junction bases outside the gene matches: 7. This CDR3 is built from 14 residues.

The CDR3 region is CASSFYRGTHQETQYF. CDR3 coding DNA: TGTGCCAGCAGTTTCTATCGGGGTACTCACCAAGAGACCCAGTACTTC. The chain uses TRBV28 and TRBJ2-5; TRBD2 might be the D (5 bases). The CDR3 consists of 16 residues. Trimming stripped 3 bases from V and 0 bases from J, with 14 bases between. Germline CDR1 is MDHEN and CDR2 is SYDVKM.

The chain couples TRBV19 to TRBJ2-1; D gene ambiguous. There are 12 residues in the CDR3. V lost 1 base to trimming and J lost 5 bases, with 3 bases between them. Germline assignment: CDR1 LNHDA and CDR2 SQIVND (reference sequence). The CDR3 DNA reads TGTGCCAGTAGTATAGGTGACAATGAGCAGTTCTTC. Protein sequence: CASSIGDNEQFF.

The chain recombines TRBV7-2 with TRBJ1-5; TRBD1 might be the D (5 bases). Trimming shortened V by 1 base and J by 6 bases, and 10 bases separated the two germline ends. The germline V gene encodes CDR1 SGHTA and CDR2 FQGNSA. The CDR3 runs to 14 residues. The CDR3: CASSLGGRSQPQHF. The CDR3 coding sequence is TGTGCCAGCAGCTTAGGGGGCCGTAGTCAGCCCCAGCATTTT.

The rearrangement uses TRBV6-1 and TRBJ1-4; no clear D. The V gene's germline CDR1 is MNHNS and CDR2 SASEGT. There are 16 residues in the CDR3. Trimming removed 3 bases at V and 7 bases at J, with 18 bases between. CDR3 loop: CASSDQAKVKSEKLFF. The CDR3 DNA is TGTGCCAGCAGTGATCAGGCCAAGGTCAAAAGTGAAAAACTGTTTTTT.

The genes are TRBV2 and TRBJ1-6; no definite D call. Germline loops: CDR1 SNHLY, CDR2 FYNNEI. The germline V and J ends were trimmed by 1 base and 7 bases, with 8 bases remaining between them. This CDR3 is built from 14 residues. The CDR3 region is CASSEEGYNSPLHF. CDR3 sequence (DNA): TGTGCCAGCAGTGAAGAGGGATACAATTCACCCCTCCACTTT.